The clone carrying this T cell receptor (beta chain) was counted at least ten times. This entry is derived from a study of metastatic and nonmetastatic thyroid tumors. MiXCR reprocessed the PCR reads for TCRdb. Of fewer than 13,000 clones in the sample, roughly 12% were seen once. Patients had received no treatment of any kind before thyroid surgery. V lost 1 base to trimming and J lost 1 base, with 11 bases between them. Looked up from germline, CDR1 is SGHDT and CDR2 is YYEEEE. This CDR3 region has 15 residues. The sequencing input was blood. This sequence joins TRBV5-6 and TRBJ2-5; the D call may be TRBD1 or TRBD2 (6 bases each). This TCR derives from a female donor with papillary thyroid cancer or a benign thyroid nodule (not recorded which). Some clones in this sample may be carry-over from other donors' samples. CDR3 sequence (DNA): TGTGCCAGCAGCTTGAGGGGGGACTTCCAAGAGACCCAGTACTTC. As protein: CASSLRGDFQETQYF.